This note documents a single TCR beta chain sequence. TCRdb keeps only in-frame clones here, not all; method: immunoSEQ multiplex PCR. The data show approximately 170,000 clones, with less than 90% seen just once and around 15% held by the top ten. These data come from a study of blood T cell repertoires in COVID-19. Study background: Sample material is recorded as cDNA or gDNA derived from T cells, B-cell-depleted T cells, or PBMCs.

The Seattle site enrolled patients during active infection and followed them longitudinally. CDR1 is SGHRS and CDR2 is YFSETQ in the germline V gene. Deletions cut 2 bases from V and 1 base from J, with 9 bases between. The CDR3 has 14 amino acids. The sequenced sample was peripheral blood. This TCR was sampled from a woman aged 70-85 years with COVID-19, enrolled during active disease. The chain joins TRBV5-1 to TRBJ1-1, with D maybe TRBD1 (5 bases). The chain's CDR3 is CASSFRVGNTEAFF. CDR3 nucleotide sequence: TGCGCCAGCAGCTTCAGGGTGGGGAACACTGAAGCTTTCTTT.